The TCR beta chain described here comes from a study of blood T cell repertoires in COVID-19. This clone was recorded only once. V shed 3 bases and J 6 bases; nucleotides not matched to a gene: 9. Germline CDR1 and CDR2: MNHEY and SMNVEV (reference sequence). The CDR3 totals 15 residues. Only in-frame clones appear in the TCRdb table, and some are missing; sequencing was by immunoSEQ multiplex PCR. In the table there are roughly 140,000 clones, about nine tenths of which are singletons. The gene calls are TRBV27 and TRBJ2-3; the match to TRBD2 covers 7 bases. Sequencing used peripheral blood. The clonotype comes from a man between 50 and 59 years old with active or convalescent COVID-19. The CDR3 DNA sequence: TGTGCCAGCAGTTTGACCAGACTAGCTTCGGATACGCAGTATTTT. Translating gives CASSLTRLASDTQYF.